This T cell receptor (beta chain) was identified during a study of patients and donors after allogeneic stem cell transplantation. TCRdb passed the RT-PCR reads through MiXCR, listing each CDR3 protein once. The sample shows some 880,000 distinct CDR3 sequences, about 20% of them seen only once. The CDR3 runs 11 residues. The germline V gene has CDR1 LGHNA and CDR2 YNFKEQ. This clonotype was seen many times. At one end the junction does not follow the germline gene, possibly because of a read error. This rearrangement joins TRBV4-2 to TRBJ2-3; the D gene is possibly TRBD2 (5 bases). This receptor was identified in a human donor who was either an allogeneic HSCT recipient or a stem cell or donor lymphocyte infusion donor (not recorded which). It is not recorded whose cells these are; they may come from a transplant donor. Input material: blood, either unsorted or a sorted T cell fraction (not recorded which). Here the CDR3 DNA reads TGCGCCAGCAGCCCGGGGGATACGCAGTATTTT. Protein: CASSPGDTQYF.